The rows below give T cell receptor beta chains drawn from one sample of a study of T cell responses to AZD1222 COVID-19 vaccine. The table came from immunoSEQ multiplex PCR; TCRdb's copy has only in-frame clones and leaves some out. The profile shows roughly 150,000 clones, over 80% of them singletons. The sample in question was peripheral blood, obtained 28 days after the second AZD1222 dose. Receptors were obtained from an adult who received the AZD1222 COVID-19 vaccine. CDR3s include the opening cysteine and the closing phenylalanine or tryptophan. D genes are given only for firm matches. The size of a clone is reported for some rows only, either as once, few or many, or as a class for expanded clones.

j_call v_call d_call clone_size cdr3_nt cdr3_aa
TRBJ1-5 TRBV5-4 - medium-sized TGTGCCAGCAGTTCCTCGCCCTGGGGGGATCAGCCCCAGCATTTT CASSSSPWGDQPQHF
TRBJ2-1 TRBV5-8 TRBD2 - TGTGCCAGCAGCTTACCGGGACTAGCGGGAGTATGGGGTGAGCAGTTCTTC CASSLPGLAGVWGEQFF
TRBJ2-7 TRBV19 - - TGTGCCAGTACCCCGGGAGGGACAGGATCCTACGAGCAGTACTTC CASTPGGTGSYEQYF
TRBJ2-7 TRBV28 - - TGTGCCAGCAGAACCGACAGTCCCTCCTACGAGCAGTACTTC CASRTDSPSYEQYF
TRBJ1-2 TRBV5-1 - few TGCGCCAGCAGCCCCGGGGGCCGCCTCTATGGCTACACCTTC CASSPGGRLYGYTF
TRBJ2-3 TRBV24-1 TRBD2 - TGTGCCACCAGTGAACGACTAGCGGGAGGAAGAGATACGCAGTATTTT CATSERLAGGRDTQYF
TRBJ1-4 TRBV7-9 - - TGTGCCAGCAGCTTGGGACCTAATGAAAAACTGTTTTTT CASSLGPNEKLFF
TRBJ2-7 TRBV11-2 - - TGTGCCAGCAGCCCGGACAGATCCTACGAGCAGTACTTC CASSPDRSYEQYF
TRBJ1-1 TRBV19 - - TGTGCCAGTAGTAAGGGGTCAAACACTGAAGCTTTCTTT CASSKGSNTEAFF
TRBJ2-7 TRBV11-2 - - TGTGCCAGCAGCTTGTTGGGGGTATCGGTCGGCGAGCAGTACTTC CASSLLGVSVGEQYF
TRBJ1-6 TRBV11-2 - - TGTGCCAGCAGCTTAGAACCGGGCTGGTATTCACCCCTCCACTTT CASSLEPGWYSPLHF
TRBJ2-3 TRBV9 - - TGTGCCAGCAGCACCTTAGGGAACATACCCACAGATACGCAGTATTTT CASSTLGNIPTDTQYF
TRBJ2-5 TRBV18 - - TGTGCCAGCTCCCTCGGGGTCCCACAAGAGACCCAGTACTTC CASSLGVPQETQYF
TRBJ2-1 TRBV19 - - TGTGCCAGTTCCCCCTCCGTCCTCAATGAGCAGTTCTTC CASSPSVLNEQFF
TRBJ2-1 TRBV14 - - TGTGCCAGCAGCCTCGACCCTCTCCACGAGCAGTTCTTC CASSLDPLHEQFF